This T cell receptor beta chain was sequenced during a study of T cells in Graves' hyperthyroidism and ophthalmopathy (dated by TCRdb to the late 2010s). Some background on the complete study: Peripheral blood samples were taken at the time of initial diagnosis, prior to any treatment. Following sampling, methimazole starting at 30 mg daily was given to hyperthyroidism patients, and high-dose intravenous methylprednisolone was given to ophthalmopathy patients. In about 6 Graves' hyperthyroidism patients, the study also compared T-cell repertoires from thyroid tissue with T-cell repertoires from blood. Whether ophthalmopathy could be predicted prospectively was tested in an independent validation cohort made up of roughly 19 hyperthyroidism patients plus 17 patients who later progressed to ophthalmopathy. The roughly 91 discovery patients were randomly split 7:3 into training and test sets. The paper reports TCR Vbeta CDR3 sequencing of fewer than 150 peripheral blood samples: approximately 43 ophthalmopathy, around 80 hyperthyroidism and 17 progressor patients. TCR V-J signatures able to tell the groups apart were searched for in a discovery cohort of 95 or so patients, of whom roughly 42 had Graves' ophthalmopathy and roughly 59 had stable Graves' hyperthyroidism.

Details on this clonotype: Its binding antigen is unknown. Within one base of it there is no much larger clone, and no base qualities were kept.

Ophthalmopathy patients had moderately to severely active disease, Clinical Activity Score of at least 3, NOSPECS grade of at least 4, and duration under 3 months. Patients with uncontrolled infections, other autoimmune diseases, pregnancy or lactation were excluded. Clinical symptoms, serum thyroxine and TRAb, thyroid ultrasound, and orbital computed tomography formed the basis for the diagnoses. PBMCs were isolated from 10 ml of fresh peripheral blood by Ficoll-Paque density gradient centrifugation. Total RNA was extracted using Trizol reagent, and RNA quality was assessed on an Agilent 2100 Bioanalyzer. The CDR3 holds 14 amino acids from the cysteine to the phenylalanine. Only the CDR3 DNA stays, 42 bases, in frame from base 1. The germline V gene sets CDR1 to KGHSH and CDR2 to LQKENI. V drops 3 bases and J drops 6 bases, leaving 12 bases in between. Here is what the overall study found, with its caveats: Most expanded thyroid clonotypes (frequency above 0.001) were also detected in blood, a finding suggesting that blood repertoires may reflect thyroid immune responses. A 13 V-J signature model separated ophthalmopathy from stable hyperthyroidism, with 87.88% sensitivity and 81.08% specificity in cross-validation and 80%/75% in testing. Sample size was not statistically predetermined, and investigators were not blinded to group allocation. In validation, the model predicted progression to ophthalmopathy a median of 6.5 months before onset, with roughly 68% sensitivity and roughly 77% specificity.

The TCR beta CDR3 regions were amplified from the RNA transcripts. The TCR CDR3 was subjected to a first round of RT-PCR using the HTBI primer set and the Qiagen OneStep RT-PCR kit. Libraries were constructed in a second round of multiplex PCR, after which size selection and purification were carried out. The libraries were sequenced on an Illumina HiSeq2000 using paired-end 100 bp reads. For the original study's pipeline: SOAPnuke was used to process the raw data, throwing out any read that contained adapters or uncalled bases, had a mean Phred below 15, or lacked an exact constant-primer or identifier match. High-quality paired reads were merged using COPE v1.2.5, and each unique nucleotide sequence was defined as a clonotype. Clonotypes were aligned to IMGT TRBV, TRBD and TRBJ reference segments using MiTCR v1.1. The analysis included only V-J combinations with a frequency above 0.0001, which together covered more than 98% of the repertoires. A TCS score was defined as the ratio of F50 (clonal expansion) to E x V (chaos), with BLOSUM62-based TCRdist applied between CDR3 peptides within each V-J. Welch's t-statistics and random forest reduced around 550 V-J features to 13, which were used in a naive Bayes classifier (R e1071). The raw public reads went through TCRdb reprocessing: fastp at Q25, MiXCR clone calling, in-frame beta chains kept. A single entry per CDR3 protein holds the most common genes and DNA from its merged rows. TCRdb assigned the V and J calls; the authors' analysis was not used. The sample table lists around 600,000 distinct CDR3 sequences, 15% to 20% of them with a count of one. The ten biggest clones cover more than 3% of the sample.

The sequenced material came from blood. This TCR was recovered from a middle-aged woman with Graves' ophthalmopathy. The V and J genes are TRBV18 and TRBJ1-5; the D gene is possibly TRBD1, with 5 bases matching. The CDR3 protein sequence reads: CASSPGQQGQPQHF. The DNA is as follows: TGTGCCAGCTCACCGGGCCAGCAGGGTCAGCCCCAGCATTTT.